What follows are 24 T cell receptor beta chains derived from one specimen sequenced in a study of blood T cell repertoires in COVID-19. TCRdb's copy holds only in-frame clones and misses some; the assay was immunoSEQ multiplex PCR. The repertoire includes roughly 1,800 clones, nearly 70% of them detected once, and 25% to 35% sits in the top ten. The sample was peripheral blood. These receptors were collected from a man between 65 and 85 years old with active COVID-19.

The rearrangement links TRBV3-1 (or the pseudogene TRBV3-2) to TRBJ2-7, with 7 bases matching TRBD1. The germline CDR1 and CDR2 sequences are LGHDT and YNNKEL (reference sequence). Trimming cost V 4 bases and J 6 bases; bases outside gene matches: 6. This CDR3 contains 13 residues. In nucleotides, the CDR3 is TGTGCCAGCAGCCGACAGGGCCTGGGCGAGCAGTACTTC. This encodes CASSRQGLGEQYF.

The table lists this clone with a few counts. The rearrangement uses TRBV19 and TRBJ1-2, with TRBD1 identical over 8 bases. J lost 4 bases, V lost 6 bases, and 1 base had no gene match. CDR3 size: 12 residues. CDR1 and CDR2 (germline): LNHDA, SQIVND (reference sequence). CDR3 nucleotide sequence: TGTGCCAGTAGAACAGGGGGCTATGGCTACACCTTC. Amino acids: CASRTGGYGYTF.

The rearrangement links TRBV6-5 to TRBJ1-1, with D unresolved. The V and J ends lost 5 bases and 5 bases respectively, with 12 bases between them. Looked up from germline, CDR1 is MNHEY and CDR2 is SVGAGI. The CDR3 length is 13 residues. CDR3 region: CASSTNPGTEAFF. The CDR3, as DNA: TGTGCCAGCAGTACTAACCCGGGGACTGAAGCTTTCTTT.

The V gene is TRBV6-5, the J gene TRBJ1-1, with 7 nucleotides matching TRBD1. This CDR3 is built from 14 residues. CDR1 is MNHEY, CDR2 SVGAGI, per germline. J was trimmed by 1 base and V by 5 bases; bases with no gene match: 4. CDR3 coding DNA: TGTGCCAGCAGTCGACAGGGTGGGAACACTGAAGCTTTCTTT. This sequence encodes CASSRQGGNTEAFF.

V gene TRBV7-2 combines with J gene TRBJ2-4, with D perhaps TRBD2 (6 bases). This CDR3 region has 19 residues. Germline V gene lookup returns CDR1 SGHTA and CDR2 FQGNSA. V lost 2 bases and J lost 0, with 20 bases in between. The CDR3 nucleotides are TGTGCCAGCAGCTTACGGTCGGGGACTGGACGTATAGCCAAAAACATTCAGTACTTC. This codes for CASSLRSGTGRIAKNIQYF. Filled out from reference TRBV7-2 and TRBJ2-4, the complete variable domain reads GAGVSQSPSNKVTEKGKDVELRCDPISGHTALYWYRQSLGQGLEFLIYFQGNSAPDKSGLPSDRFSAERTGGSVSTLTIQRTQQEDSAVYLCASSLRSGTGRIAKNIQYFGAGTRLSVL.

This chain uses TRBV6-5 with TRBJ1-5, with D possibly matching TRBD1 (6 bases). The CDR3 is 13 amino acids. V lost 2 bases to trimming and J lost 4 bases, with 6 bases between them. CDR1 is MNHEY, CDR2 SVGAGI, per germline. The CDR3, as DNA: TGTGCCAGCAGTTACGGACAGAATCAGCCCCAGCATTTT. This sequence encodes CASSYGQNQPQHF.

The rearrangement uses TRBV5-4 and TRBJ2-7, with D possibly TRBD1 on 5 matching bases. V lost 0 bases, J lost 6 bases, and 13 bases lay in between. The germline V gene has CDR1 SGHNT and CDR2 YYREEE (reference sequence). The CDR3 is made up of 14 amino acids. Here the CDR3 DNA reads TGTGCCAGCAGCTTGGGGGGCCCGACGCGCGAGCAGTACTTC. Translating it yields CASSLGGPTREQYF.

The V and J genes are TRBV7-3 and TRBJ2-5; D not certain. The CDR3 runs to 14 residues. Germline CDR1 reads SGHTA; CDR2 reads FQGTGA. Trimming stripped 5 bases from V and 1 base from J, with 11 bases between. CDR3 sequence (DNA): TGTGCCAGCAGCCTAAGGCAGCGCCAAGAGACCCAGTACTTC. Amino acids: CASSLRQRQETQYF.

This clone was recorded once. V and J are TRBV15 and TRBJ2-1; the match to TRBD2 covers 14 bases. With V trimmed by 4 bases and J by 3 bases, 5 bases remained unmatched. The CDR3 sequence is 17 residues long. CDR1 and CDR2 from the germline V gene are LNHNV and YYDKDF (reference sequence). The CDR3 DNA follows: TGTGCCACCAGCAAAGGGACTAGCGGGAGAGTCTACAATGAGCAGTTCTTC. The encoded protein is CATSKGTSGRVYNEQFF.

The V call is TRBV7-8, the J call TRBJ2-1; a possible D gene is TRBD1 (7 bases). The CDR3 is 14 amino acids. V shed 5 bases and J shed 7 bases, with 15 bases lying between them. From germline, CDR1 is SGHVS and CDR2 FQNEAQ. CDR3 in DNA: TGTGCCAGCAGCCCGGTGACAGGGAGGAATGAGCAGTTCTTC. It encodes CASSPVTGRNEQFF.

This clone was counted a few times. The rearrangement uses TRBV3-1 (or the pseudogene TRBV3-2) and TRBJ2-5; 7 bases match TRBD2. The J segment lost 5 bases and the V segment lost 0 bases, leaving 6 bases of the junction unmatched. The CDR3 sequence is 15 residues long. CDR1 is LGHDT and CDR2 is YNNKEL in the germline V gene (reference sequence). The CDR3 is CASSQDFRGVETQYF. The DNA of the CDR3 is TGTGCCAGCAGCCAAGATTTCCGGGGGGTCGAGACCCAGTACTTC.

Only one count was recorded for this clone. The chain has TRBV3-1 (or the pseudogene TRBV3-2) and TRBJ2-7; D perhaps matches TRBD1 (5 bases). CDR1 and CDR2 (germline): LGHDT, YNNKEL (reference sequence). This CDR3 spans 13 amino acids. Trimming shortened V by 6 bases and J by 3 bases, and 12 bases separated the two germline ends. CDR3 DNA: TGTGCCAGCAGACCCACCCAGGGCTACGAGCAGTACTTC. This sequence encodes CASRPTQGYEQYF.

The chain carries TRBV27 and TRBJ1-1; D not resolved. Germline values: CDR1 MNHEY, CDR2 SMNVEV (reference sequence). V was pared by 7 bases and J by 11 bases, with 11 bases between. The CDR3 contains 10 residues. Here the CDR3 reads CASIAGRAFF. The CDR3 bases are TGTGCCAGCATTGCGGGGAGGGCTTTCTTT.

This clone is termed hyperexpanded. The CDR3 region is CASTSGTGGLGYTF. The CDR3 nucleotides are TGTGCCAGCACCTCGGGAACAGGGGGCTTGGGCTACACCTTC. V and J are TRBV6-5 and TRBJ1-2, with 9 bases fitting TRBD1. The germline V gene has CDR1 MNHEY and CDR2 SVGAGI. The CDR3 spans 14 residues. The J segment lost 8 bases and the V segment lost 7 bases, leaving 11 bases of the junction unmatched.

DNA of the CDR3: TGTGCCAGCAGTAACCAGGGTTTTCCAAATCAGCCCCAGCATTTT. It is translated as CASSNQGFPNQPQHF. The V gene is TRBV6-2 or TRBV6-3, the J gene TRBJ1-5; maybe TRBD1 (5 bases). Trimming left V 5 bases short and J 4 bases short, with 15 bases between. CDR3 length equals 15 residues. In germline, CDR1 is MNHEY, CDR2 SVGEGT.

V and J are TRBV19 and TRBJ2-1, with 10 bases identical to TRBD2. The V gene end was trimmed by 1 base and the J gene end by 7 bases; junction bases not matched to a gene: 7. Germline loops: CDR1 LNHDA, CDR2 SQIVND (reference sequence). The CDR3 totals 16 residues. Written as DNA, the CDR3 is TGTGCCAGTAGTATAGGGTGGGGGACTAGCGAAAATGAGCAGTTCTTC. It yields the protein CASSIGWGTSENEQFF. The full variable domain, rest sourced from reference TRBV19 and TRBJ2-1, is DGGITQSPKYLFRKEGQNVTLSCEQNLNHDAMYWYRQDPGQGLRLIYYSQIVNDFQKGDIAEGYSVSREKKESFPLTVTSAQKNPTAFYLCASSIGWGTSENEQFFGPGTRLTVL.

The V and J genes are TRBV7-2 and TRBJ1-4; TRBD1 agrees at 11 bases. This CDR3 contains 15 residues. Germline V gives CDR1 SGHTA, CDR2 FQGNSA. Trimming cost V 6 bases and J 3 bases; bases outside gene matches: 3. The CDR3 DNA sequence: TGTGCCAGCAGGCCGGACAGGGGGCCTAATGAAAAACTGTTTTTT. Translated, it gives CASRPDRGPNEKLFF.

For the CDR3, the DNA is TGTGCCAGCAGCGAGGGGGTAGGGAGAGAGACCCAGTACTTC. Translating gives CASSEGVGRETQYF. The rearrangement links TRBV7-2 to TRBJ2-5; a weak D match, TRBD1 (6 bases). From germline, CDR1 is SGHTA and CDR2 FQGNSA. Trimming stripped 5 bases from V and 4 bases from J, with 14 bases between. The CDR3 loop spans 14 amino acids.

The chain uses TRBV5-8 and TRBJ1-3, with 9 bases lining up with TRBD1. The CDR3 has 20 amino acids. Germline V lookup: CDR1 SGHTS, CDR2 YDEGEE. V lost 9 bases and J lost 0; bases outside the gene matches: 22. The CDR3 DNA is TGTGCCACCCCCCCCGGAGTCGGACAGGGGCCCCTACCCTCTGGAAACACCATATATTTT. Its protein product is CATPPGVGQGPLPSGNTIYF.

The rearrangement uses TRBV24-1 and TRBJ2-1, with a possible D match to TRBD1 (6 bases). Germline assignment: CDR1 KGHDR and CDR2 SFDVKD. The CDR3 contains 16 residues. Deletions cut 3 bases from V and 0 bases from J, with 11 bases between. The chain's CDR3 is CATSDQTGSSYNEQFF. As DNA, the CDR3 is TGTGCCACCAGTGATCAAACAGGGAGCTCCTACAATGAGCAGTTCTTC.

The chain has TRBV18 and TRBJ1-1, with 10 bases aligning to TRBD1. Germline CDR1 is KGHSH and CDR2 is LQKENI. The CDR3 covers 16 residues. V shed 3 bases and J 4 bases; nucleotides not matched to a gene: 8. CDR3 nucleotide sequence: TGTGCCAGCTCACCTCTCCTGACAGGGGGCGGCACTGAAGCTTTCTTT. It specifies CASSPLLTGGGTEAFF.

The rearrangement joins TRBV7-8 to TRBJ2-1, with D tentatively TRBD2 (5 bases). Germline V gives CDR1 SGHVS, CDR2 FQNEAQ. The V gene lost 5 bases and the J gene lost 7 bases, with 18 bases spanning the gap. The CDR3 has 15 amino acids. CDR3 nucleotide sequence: TGTGCCAGCAGCCGTGCCCTGGGAGAACGGAATGAGCAGTTCTTC. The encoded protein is CASSRALGERNEQFF.

In DNA, the CDR3 is TGCAGTGCTAGTTTGCCGATGAACAGGGACTATGGCTACACCTTC. Its protein product is CSASLPMNRDYGYTF. The rearrangement joins TRBV20-1 to TRBJ1-2; a possible D gene is TRBD1 (6 bases). In germline, CDR1 is DFQATT, CDR2 SNEGSKA (reference sequence). The CDR3 is 15 amino acids. V shed 3 bases and J shed 3 bases, with 17 bases lying between them.

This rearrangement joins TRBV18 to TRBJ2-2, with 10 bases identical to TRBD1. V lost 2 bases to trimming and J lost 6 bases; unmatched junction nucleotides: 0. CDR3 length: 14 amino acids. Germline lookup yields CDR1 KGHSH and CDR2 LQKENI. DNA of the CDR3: TGTGCCAGCTCACCAGGACAGGGGGCCGGGGAGCTGTTTTTT. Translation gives CASSPGQGAGELFF.